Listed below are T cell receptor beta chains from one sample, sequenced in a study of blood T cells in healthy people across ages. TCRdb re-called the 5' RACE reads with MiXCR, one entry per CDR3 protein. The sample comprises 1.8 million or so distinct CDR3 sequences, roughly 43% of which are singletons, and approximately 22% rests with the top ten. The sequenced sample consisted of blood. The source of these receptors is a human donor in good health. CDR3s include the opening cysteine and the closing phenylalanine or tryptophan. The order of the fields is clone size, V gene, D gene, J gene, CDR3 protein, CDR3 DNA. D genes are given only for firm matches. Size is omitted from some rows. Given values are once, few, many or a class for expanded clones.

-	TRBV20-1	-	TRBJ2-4	CSARDPVGSKNIQYF	TGCAGTGCTAGAGACCCAGTGGGATCCAAAAACATTCAGTACTTC
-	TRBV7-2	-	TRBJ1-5	CASSLQGGGQPQHF	TGTGCCAGCAGTTTACAGGGAGGGGGTCAGCCCCAGCATTTT
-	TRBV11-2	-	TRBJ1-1	CASSLRSVVGTEAFF	TGTGCCAGCAGCTTGAGGAGCGTTGTTGGCACTGAAGCTTTCTTT
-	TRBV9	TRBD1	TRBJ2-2	CASSVTGTTGELFF	TGTGCCAGCAGCGTGACAGGGACGACCGGGGAGCTGTTTTTT
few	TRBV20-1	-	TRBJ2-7	CSVPGRSSYEQYF	TGCAGTGTTCCGGGGCGGAGCTCCTACGAGCAGTACTTC
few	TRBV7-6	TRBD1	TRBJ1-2	CASGLAARGNGYTF	TGTGCCAGCGGCTTAGCGGCCAGGGGGAATGGCTACACCTTC
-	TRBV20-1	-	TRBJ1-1	CSAGIVATGTEAFF	TGCAGTGCTGGGATCGTTGCTACCGGCACTGAAGCTTTCTTT
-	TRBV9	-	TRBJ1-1	CASSVDPGPDAEAFF	TGTGCCAGCAGCGTAGATCCGGGCCCGGACGCTGAAGCTTTCTTT
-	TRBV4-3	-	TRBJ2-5	CASSQDLGKGTQYF	TGCGCCAGCAGCCAAGATCTAGGGAAGGGGACCCAGTACTTC
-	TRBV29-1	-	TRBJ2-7	CSVDPAGGSYEQYF	TGCAGCGTTGATCCGGCCGGGGGCTCCTACGAGCAGTACTTC
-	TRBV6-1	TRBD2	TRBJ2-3	CASRGNLAGVTDTQYF	TGTGCCAGCAGAGGGAACTTAGCGGGGGTCACAGATACGCAGTATTTT
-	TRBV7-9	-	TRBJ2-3	CASSSPEDLTDTQYF	TGTGCCAGCAGCTCACCGGAGGATCTCACAGATACGCAGTATTTT
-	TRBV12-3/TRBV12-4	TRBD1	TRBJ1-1	CASSQNRGFGMNTEAFF	TGTGCCAGCAGTCAAAACAGGGGGTTCGGAATGAACACTGAAGCTTTCTTT
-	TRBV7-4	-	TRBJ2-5	CASSLLAHETQYF	TGTGCCAGCAGCTTACTAGCGCATGAGACCCAGTACTTC
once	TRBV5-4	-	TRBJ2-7	CASSLEGTRSYEQYF	TGTGCCAGCAGCTTGGAGGGGACTCGTTCCTACGAGCAGTACTTC
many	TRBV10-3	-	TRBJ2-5	CAISEWGAQETQYF	TGTGCCATCAGTGAGTGGGGCGCACAAGAGACCCAGTACTTC
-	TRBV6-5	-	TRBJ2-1	CASSPPEGTEQFF	TGTGCCAGCAGTCCCCCCGAGGGTACTGAGCAGTTCTTC
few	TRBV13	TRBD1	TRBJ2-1	CASSPSGTGGRHEQFF	TGTGCCAGCAGCCCATCAGGGACAGGGGGCCGGCATGAGCAGTTCTTC
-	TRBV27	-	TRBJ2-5	CASSSLNRQAPQETQYF	TGTGCCAGCAGTTCCTTGAATAGACAGGCACCACAAGAGACCCAGTACTTC
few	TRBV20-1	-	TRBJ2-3	CSAPESTDTQYF	TGCAGTGCCCCGGAGAGCACAGATACGCAGTATTTT
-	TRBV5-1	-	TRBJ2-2	CASSLGQGPRVAGELFF	TGCGCCAGCAGCTTGGGTCAGGGCCCCAGGGTCGCCGGGGAGCTGTTTTTT
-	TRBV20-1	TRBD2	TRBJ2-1	CSARDLRASGGLYYNEQFF	TGCAGTGCTAGAGATCTCCGGGCTAGCGGGGGCCTATATTACAATGAGCAGTTCTTC
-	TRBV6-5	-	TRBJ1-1	CASRVLGEQPSTEAFF	TGTGCCAGCAGGGTCCTGGGGGAACAGCCGAGCACTGAAGCTTTCTTT
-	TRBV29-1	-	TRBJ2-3	CSLMIATDTQYF	TGCAGCTTAATGATAGCAACGGATACGCAGTATTTT
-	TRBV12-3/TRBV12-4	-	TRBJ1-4	CASSLARIREKLFF	TGTGCCAGCAGTTTAGCGCGAATTAGGGAAAAACTGTTTTTT
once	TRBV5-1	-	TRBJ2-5	CASTRMTGQETQYF	TGCGCCAGCACCCGTATGACAGGACAAGAGACCCAGTACTTC
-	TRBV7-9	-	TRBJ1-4	CASSLIRANFWEKLFF	TGTGCCAGCAGCCTCATACGGGCGAATTTTTGGGAAAAACTGTTTTTT
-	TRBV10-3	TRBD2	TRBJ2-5	CAIRDNTPTGTSQETQYF	TGTGCCATCAGAGATAATACCCCGACCGGGACTAGCCAAGAGACCCAGTACTTC
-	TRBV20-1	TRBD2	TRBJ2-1	CSARDWLAGLEQFF	TGCAGTGCTAGAGATTGGCTAGCGGGGCTTGAGCAGTTCTTC
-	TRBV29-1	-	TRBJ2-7	CSVRRTETYEQYF	TGCAGCGTGAGGCGGACCGAAACCTACGAGCAGTACTTC
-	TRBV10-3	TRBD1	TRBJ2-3	CAITSAGGSDTQYF	TGTGCCATCACTTCCGCAGGGGGATCAGATACGCAGTATTTT
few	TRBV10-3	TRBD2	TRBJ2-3	CAISEWVAGYDTDTQYF	TGTGCCATCAGTGAGTGGGTAGCGGGGTATGACACAGATACGCAGTATTTT